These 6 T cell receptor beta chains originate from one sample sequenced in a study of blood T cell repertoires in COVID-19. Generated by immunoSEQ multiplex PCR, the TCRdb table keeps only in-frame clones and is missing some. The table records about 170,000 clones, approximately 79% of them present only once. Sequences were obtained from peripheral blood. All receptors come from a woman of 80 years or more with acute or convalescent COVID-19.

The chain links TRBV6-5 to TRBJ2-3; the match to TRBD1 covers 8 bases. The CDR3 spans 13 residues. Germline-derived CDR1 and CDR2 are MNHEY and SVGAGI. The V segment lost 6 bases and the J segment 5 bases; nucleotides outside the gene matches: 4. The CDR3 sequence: CASRDRVLDTQYF. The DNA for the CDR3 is TGTGCCAGCAGGGACAGGGTTTTAGATACGCAGTATTTT.

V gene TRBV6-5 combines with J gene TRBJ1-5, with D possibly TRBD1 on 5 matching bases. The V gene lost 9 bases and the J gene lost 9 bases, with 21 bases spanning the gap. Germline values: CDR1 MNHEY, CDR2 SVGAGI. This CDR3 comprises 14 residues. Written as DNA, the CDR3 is TGTGCCAGTGACAGCCTCCGAGGAAATTTGCCCCAGCATTTT. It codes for CASDSLRGNLPQHF.

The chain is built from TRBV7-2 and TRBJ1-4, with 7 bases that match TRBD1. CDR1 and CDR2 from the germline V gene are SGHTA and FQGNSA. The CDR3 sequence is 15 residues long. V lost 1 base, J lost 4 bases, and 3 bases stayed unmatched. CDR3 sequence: CASSLGDRDNEKLFF. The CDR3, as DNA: TGTGCCAGCAGCTTAGGGGACAGAGATAATGAAAAACTGTTTTTT.

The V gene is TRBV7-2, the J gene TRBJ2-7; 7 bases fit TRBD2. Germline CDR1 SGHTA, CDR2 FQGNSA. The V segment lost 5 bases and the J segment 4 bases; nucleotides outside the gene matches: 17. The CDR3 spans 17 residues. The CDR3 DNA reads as TGTGCCAGCAGCCCGGAGTTTTGGGGCGGGAGTCTGTACGAGCAGTACTTC. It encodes CASSPEFWGGSLYEQYF.

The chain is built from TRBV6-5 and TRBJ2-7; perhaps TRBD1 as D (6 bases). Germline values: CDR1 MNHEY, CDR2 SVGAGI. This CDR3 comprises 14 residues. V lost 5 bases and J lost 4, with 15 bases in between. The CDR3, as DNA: TGTGCCAGCAGTCTGACAGGATGGGCTTACGAGCAGTACTTC. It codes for CASSLTGWAYEQYF.

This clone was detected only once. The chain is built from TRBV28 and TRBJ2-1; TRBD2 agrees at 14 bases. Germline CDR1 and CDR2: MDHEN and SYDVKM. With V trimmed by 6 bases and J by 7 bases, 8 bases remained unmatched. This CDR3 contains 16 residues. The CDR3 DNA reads TGTGCCAGCAGCCCAAACGGACTAGCGGGAGGTAATGAGCAGTTCTTC. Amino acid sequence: CASSPNGLAGGNEQFF. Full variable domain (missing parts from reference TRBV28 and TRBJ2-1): DVKVTQSSRYLVKRTGEKVFLECVQDMDHENMFWYRQDPGLGLRLIYFSYDVKMKEKGDIPEGYSVSREKKERFSLILESASTNQTSMYLCASSPNGLAGGNEQFFGPGTRLTVL.